This T cell receptor (beta chain) was sequenced during a study of blood T cells in healthy people across ages. Deletions cut 0 bases from V and 4 bases from J, with 19 bases between. CDR1 is SGDLS and CDR2 is YYNGEE in the germline V gene. CDR3 length equals 17 residues. Through a sample-barcoded 5' primer and a J-beta primer mix, a second PCR was run for 7 to 11 cycles. One entry per CDR3 protein results from TCRdb running MiXCR on the 5' RACE reads. Counted here are about 1,400,000 distinct CDR3 sequences, roughly 40% occurring once; the ten biggest clones make up roughly 7.9%. This chain joins TRBV9 and TRBJ1-1; D is perhaps TRBD1 (6 bases). The clonotype was recovered from a woman younger than 35 in good health. The sample taken for sequencing was blood. The CDR3 here is CASSVGETGGQGTEAFF. CDR3 DNA: TGTGCCAGCAGCGTAGGGGAAACGGGGGGGCAGGGCACTGAAGCTTTCTTT.